This T cell receptor (beta chain) stems from a study of blood T cell repertoires in COVID-19. Study overall: Collection of acute and convalescent COVID-19 samples took place in the United States, Italy and Spain.

Germline V gene data show CDR1 as SNHLY and CDR2 as FYNNEI. The ends were cut back, 1 base at V and 0 bases at J, with 7 bases in the middle. This CDR3 is built from 16 residues. In the study's own analysis: Quantification of nucleated cells was approximated via reference gene primer amplification. Clones were sequenced by immunoSEQ multiplex PCR, and TCRdb holds only the in-frame ones, with some missing. V and J calls and clone size follow that table, whereas D and trimming were derived from the DNA. The data hold approximately 260,000 clones, with less than 85% observed a single time. This clone was picked up a small number of times.

Sequencing was done on a sample of peripheral blood. The clonotype comes from an elderly woman with active or convalescent COVID-19. The rearrangement uses TRBV2 and TRBJ2-6, with D perhaps TRBD2 (5 bases). CDR3 sequence: CASSEVGSSGANVLTF. The CDR3 DNA follows: TGTGCCAGCAGTGAAGTAGGGAGCTCTGGGGCCAACGTCCTGACTTTC.